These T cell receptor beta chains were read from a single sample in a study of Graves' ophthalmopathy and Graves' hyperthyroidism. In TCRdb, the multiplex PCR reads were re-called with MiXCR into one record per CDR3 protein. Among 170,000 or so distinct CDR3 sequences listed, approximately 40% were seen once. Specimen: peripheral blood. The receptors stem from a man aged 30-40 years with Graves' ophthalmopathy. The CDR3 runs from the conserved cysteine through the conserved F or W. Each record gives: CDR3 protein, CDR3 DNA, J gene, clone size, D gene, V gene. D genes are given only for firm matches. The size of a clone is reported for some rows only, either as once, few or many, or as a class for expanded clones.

CASSEGGTGNYGYTF TGTGCCAGCAGTGAAGGAGGGACAGGGAACTATGGCTACACCTTC TRBJ1-2 many TRBD1 TRBV2
CSAPPGTPSNQPQHF TGCAGTGCTCCCCCCGGGACACCCAGCAATCAGCCCCAGCATTTT TRBJ1-5 - - TRBV20-1
CASSPELGEAFF TGTGCCAGCAGCCCAGAATTGGGGGAAGCTTTCTTT TRBJ1-1 once - TRBV11-2
CASSFSGEFPYYEQYF TGTGCCAGCAGTTTCTCAGGGGAGTTTCCTTACTACGAGCAGTACTTC TRBJ2-7 many - TRBV12-3/TRBV12-4
CATKIERSSNQPQHF TGTGCCACCAAGATCGAACGGAGTAGCAATCAGCCCCAGCATTTT TRBJ1-5 - - TRBV10-3
CASSRPEIPNQETQYF TGTGCCAGCTCAAGACCCGAGATTCCTAACCAAGAGACCCAGTACTTC TRBJ2-5 many - TRBV6-2/TRBV6-3
CASSSPRGAMGNQPQHF TGTGCCAGCAGTTCCCCCCGGGGGGCTATGGGCAATCAGCCCCAGCATTTT TRBJ1-5 many - TRBV28
CASSPRGRGRETQYF TGTGCCAGCAGCCCCCGTGGCCGAGGAAGGGAGACCCAGTACTTC TRBJ2-5 - - TRBV28
CASSPTSASAEAFF TGTGCCAGCAGTCCTACTTCGGCGTCCGCTGAAGCTTTCTTT TRBJ1-1 many - TRBV28
CASSSDRETGELFF TGTGCCAGCAGCTCGGACAGGGAAACCGGGGAGCTGTTTTTT TRBJ2-2 - TRBD1 TRBV7-6